Here is one TCR beta chain with its context. There is no known antigen for this receptor. No base-level quality is on record; no much larger clone is a single base apart. The library relied on the immunoSEQ multiplex PCR assay. Per the source publication's procedure: A statistical classification framework was developed to diagnose cytomegalovirus status using the catalog of TCR beta chain sequences. This immuneACCESS table, as held by TCRdb, lists in-frame sequences with V and J called but not all clones. Of the missing ones, under half trace to an unresolved V gene in checked studies; the others have no known cause. Clone size and the V and J calls come from that table; the DNA yielded D and trimming. The sample table shows about 360,000 clones, and more than 80% are seen once. Jointly, the top ten make up under 0.9% of the sample. The data belong to a study of cytomegalovirus exposure and HLA in healthy donors (dated by TCRdb to about 2017). Some background on the complete study: According to a later analysis, the 120 or so validation repertoires were produced on the same platform as the approximately 690 repertoires of the first cohort. The study aimed to test whether cataloging public T cell receptors could reveal signatures of past pathogen exposure. In addition to the first cohort of approximately 670 subjects, a separate validation cohort of some 120 different subjects was used. High-throughput TCR immunosequencing, statistical association of individual TCRs with disease status, and machine learning were combined to predict cytomegalovirus infection status.

Findings and caveats that apply to the study as a whole: Most TCR sequences were seen in very few donors, while some public TCRs were found in many individuals. The classifier was reported to diagnose cytomegalovirus status with high specificity and sensitivity in both the original and validation cohorts. A few of the identified cytomegalovirus-associated TCR beta chains were confirmed in vitro to be specific for cytomegalovirus antigens. The authors suggested that the approach could potentially be generalized to other disease states and immunological phenotypes. The study gave a list of 150 to 200 TCR beta chains associated with cytomegalovirus. Of the cluster scores, roughly 95% were above 0 in a later analysis, which found that TCRs clustered in the first cohort also tended to co-occur in the 120 or so validation repertoires. A later analysis lacked HLA typing for the validation cohort, so it scored co-occurrence in that cohort across all 120 or so repertoires.

The donors were included in the validation cohort of roughly 130 subjects, a group kept apart from the approximately 650-subject first cohort. V gives up 2 bases and J gives up 2 bases, and the segment between their germline ends measures 10 bases. The germline V gene specifies SGHVS as CDR1 and FQNEAQ as CDR2. Including the terminal cysteine and phenylalanine, the CDR3 comprises 14 residues. Only the CDR3 region is kept as DNA, spanning 42 bases read in frame from base 1. The chain is encoded by TRBV7-8 joined to TRBJ2-7; a tentative D match to TRBD1 spans 6 bases. The sample was PBMCs. The TCR originated in a woman between 18 and 29 years old in good health and CMV-seronegative. DNA sequence: TGTGCCAGCAGCTTAACGGGACATACCTACGAGCAGTACTTC. This encodes CASSLTGHTYEQYF.